This T cell receptor (beta chain) appears in the sequencing data of a study of graft-versus-host responses after intestinal transplantation. Study in general: The whole recipient group had anti-thymocyte globulin induction followed by tacrolimus and steroids for around 3 years.

Comments on this clone: The antigen is unknown.

The protocol was immunoSEQ multiplex PCR, while the TCRdb copy is restricted to in-frame clones and leaves out a portion. Here the sample spans around 88,000 clones, over 80% being singletons. With V trimmed by 5 bases and J by 5 bases, 8 bases remained unmatched. Per germline, CDR1 SGHAT and CDR2 FQNNGV. The CDR3 is made up of 15 amino acids. The TCR originated in a human donor who received an intestinal transplant. The gene calls are TRBV11-2 and TRBJ2-3; TRBD2 matches at 9 bases. The sample in question was unstimulated CD8+ T cells sorted from spleen or lymph node cells, obtained before intestinal transplant. CDR3 sequence: CASSTGLASGDTQYF. The CDR3 nucleotides are TGTGCCAGCAGCACCGGACTAGCGAGTGGAGATACGCAGTATTTT.